One and the same sample provided the 22 T cell receptor beta chains below, sequenced in a study of blood T cell repertoires in COVID-19 (TCRdb year 2020). Library creation used the immunoSEQ multiplex PCR assay. TCRdb provides this immuneACCESS table in a form limited to in-frame rearrangements. Some clones are lacking; in checked studies, under half of them reflect an unresolved V gene, and why the rest are absent is not known. The sample contains around 95,000 clones, approximately 91% of them found a single time. The ten largest clones take up 2.1% of the sample. Material for sequencing was peripheral blood. The receptor set was obtained from a man between 50 and 59 years old with active COVID-19.

The chain employs TRBV4-1 and TRBJ1-2; 8 bases line up with TRBD1. There are 14 residues in the CDR3. Looked up from germline, CDR1 is MGHRA and CDR2 is YSYEKL. The V segment lost 1 base and the J segment 8 bases; nucleotides outside the gene matches: 6. CDR3 amino acids: CASSQGSGTGGYTF. CDR3 coding DNA: TGCGCCAGCAGCCAAGGTTCGGGGACAGGCGGCTACACCTTC.

This clone has only one observation. J is TRBJ1-6 and V is TRBV6-5; TRBD1 matches at 7 bases. Losses at the gene ends were 6 bases for V and 4 bases for J; bases not matched to a gene: 3. The CDR3 consists of 14 residues. Per germline, CDR1 MNHEY and CDR2 SVGAGI. The CDR3 DNA follows: TGTGCCAGCAGGACAGGGTCTTATAATTCACCCCTCCACTTT. Protein product: CASRTGSYNSPLHF.

The gene calls are TRBV11-3 and TRBJ1-2; no reliable D call. The ends were cut back, 0 bases at V and 0 bases at J, with 11 bases in the middle. CDR3 size: 16 residues. Germline V gene lookup returns CDR1 SGHNT and CDR2 YENEEA. CDR3 amino acids: CASSLDGRRTNYGYTF. CDR3 coding DNA: TGTGCCAGCAGCTTAGACGGGAGGAGGACTAACTATGGCTACACCTTC.

This chain joins TRBV3-1 (or the pseudogene TRBV3-2) and TRBJ1-4; 7 bases align to TRBD1. The CDR3 sequence is 15 residues long. Germline V gene lookup returns CDR1 LGHDT and CDR2 YNNKEL (reference sequence). With 4 bases clipped from V and 4 bases from J, the junction kept 6 bases outside the gene matches. The CDR3 loop is CASSLLGQDNEKLFF. The CDR3 coding sequence is TGTGCCAGCAGCCTATTAGGACAGGATAATGAAAAACTGTTTTTT.

This clone appeared a single time. The CDR3 sequence: CAWNLAGTHNEQFF. The DNA for the CDR3 is TGTGCCTGGAACCTAGCGGGGACCCACAATGAGCAGTTCTTC. This sequence joins TRBV30 and TRBJ2-1; 9 bases align to TRBD2. The CDR3 has 14 amino acids. V lost 4 bases, J lost 5 bases, and 6 bases stayed unmatched. CDR1 and CDR2 from the germline V gene are GTSNPN and SVGIG (reference sequence).

The V call is TRBV6-5, the J call TRBJ2-5; D may be TRBD2 (7 bases). The V end was cut by 1 base, the J end by 2 bases, with 14 bases between. The CDR3 consists of 16 residues. Germline values: CDR1 MNHEY, CDR2 SVGAGI. CDR3 loop: CASSYWRGQTQETQYF. As DNA, the CDR3 is TGTGCCAGCAGTTACTGGCGGGGGCAGACTCAAGAGACCCAGTACTTC.

This clone has just a few counts. This rearrangement joins TRBV9 to TRBJ2-1, with 8 bases aligning to TRBD2. The trim removed 0 bases at V and 4 bases at J, leaving 6 bases unmatched. There are 16 residues in the CDR3. The V gene's germline CDR1 is SGDLS and CDR2 YYNGEE. The DNA for the CDR3 is TGTGCCAGCAGCGTAGGAGCGGGAGTTGATTACAATGAGCAGTTCTTC. Residues: CASSVGAGVDYNEQFF. The full variable domain, its missing parts supplied by reference TRBV9 and TRBJ2-1, is DSGVTQTPKHLITATGQRVTLRCSPRSGDLSVYWYQQSLDQGLQFLIQYYNGEERAKGNILERFSAQQFPDLHSELNLSSLELGDSALYFCASSVGAGVDYNEQFFGPGTRLTVL.

CDR3 coding DNA: TGTGCCAGCAGACCTCCGGGACTAAATCAGCCCCAGCATTTT. Amino acids: CASRPPGLNQPQHF. The rearrangement uses TRBV6-8 and TRBJ1-5; D perhaps matches TRBD1 (5 bases). The CDR3 runs 14 residues. The V gene's germline CDR1 is MNHGY and CDR2 SAAAGT. Trimming stripped 6 bases from V and 4 bases from J, with 13 bases between.

This clone was seen a handful of times. This sequence joins TRBV19 and TRBJ1-5; TRBD1 matches 7 bases. The ends lost 1 base at V and 6 bases at J; junction bases unmatched: 3. This CDR3 comprises 14 residues. Germline CDR1 reads LNHDA; CDR2 reads SQIVND (reference sequence). CDR3 protein: CASSIAQGRQPQHF. Here the CDR3 DNA reads TGTGCCAGTAGTATAGCACAGGGGCGTCAGCCCCAGCATTTT.

The J gene is TRBJ1-5, the V gene TRBV6-5, with TRBD1 identical over 7 bases. Germline loops: CDR1 MNHEY, CDR2 SVGAGI. The CDR3 runs 14 residues. V was pared by 6 bases and J by 5 bases, with 7 bases of the junction left unmatched. The CDR3 DNA reads TGTGCCAGCAGCTTCCGGGACAGATATCAGCCCCAGCATTTT. Protein sequence: CASSFRDRYQPQHF.

The chain employs TRBV2 and TRBJ1-1, with D perhaps TRBD1 (6 bases). Per the germline V gene, CDR1 is SNHLY and CDR2 is FYNNEI. The CDR3 contains 18 residues. Trimming shortened V by 0 bases and J by 5 bases, and 22 bases separated the two germline ends. As DNA, the CDR3 is TGTGCCAGCAGTGAAGCGGGGCAGGGGATTCTTGTTGGTACTGAAGCTTTCTTT. Its translation is CASSEAGQGILVGTEAFF. Supplemented by reference TRBV2 and TRBJ1-1, the full variable domain reads EPEVTQTPSHQVTQMGQEVILRCVPISNHLYFYWYRQILGQKVEFLVSFYNNEISEKSEIFDDQFSVERPDGSNFTLKIRSTKLEDSAMYFCASSEAGQGILVGTEAFFGQGTRLTVV.

The chain has TRBV11-1 and TRBJ2-4, with 8 bases fitting TRBD2. In germline, CDR1 is SGHAT, CDR2 FQDESV (reference sequence). The length of the CDR3 is 15 residues. The V segment lost 4 bases and the J segment 7 bases; nucleotides outside the gene matches: 9. The CDR3 is CASSSPGAGGNIQYF. The CDR3 nucleotides read TGTGCCAGCAGCTCTCCGGGTGCGGGGGGCAACATTCAGTACTTC.

The rearrangement links TRBV5-1 to TRBJ2-7; 8 bases map to TRBD2. In germline, CDR1 is SGHRS, CDR2 YFSETQ. V lost 4 bases to trimming and J lost 7 bases; unmatched junction nucleotides: 13. The CDR3 sequence is 15 residues long. Written as DNA, the CDR3 is TGCGCCAGCAGCCCGCGAGCGGGAGATCGCGGTGAGCAGTACGTC. Protein sequence: CASSPRAGDRGEQYV.

V is TRBV6-2 or TRBV6-3 and J is TRBJ2-4; 7 bases agree with TRBD2. CDR3 length equals 13 residues. Germline trimming cut 6 bases from V and 9 bases from J; bases unmatched to any gene: 8. Looked up from germline, CDR1 is MNHEY and CDR2 is SVGEGT. The CDR3 is CASSLLAITIQYF. Here the CDR3 DNA reads TGTGCCAGCAGCTTACTAGCGATCACCATTCAGTACTTC.

The chain recombines TRBV4-2 with TRBJ1-4, with 7 bases that match TRBD1. V gave up 0 bases and J gave up 7 bases; unmatched junction bases: 5. This CDR3 region has 15 residues. Looked up from germline, CDR1 is LGHNA and CDR2 is YNFKEQ. For the CDR3, the DNA is TGTGCCAGCAGCCAAGATGACAGGGCCCCTGAAAAACTGTTTTTT. Its translation is CASSQDDRAPEKLFF.

This sequence joins TRBV30 and TRBJ2-1; D is unclear. Germline values: CDR1 GTSNPN, CDR2 SVGIG (reference sequence). V was trimmed by 5 bases and J by 6 bases, leaving 8 bases between them. This CDR3 spans 11 amino acids. Here the CDR3 DNA reads TGTGCCTGGGCGAGCCTCAATGAGCAGTTCTTC. Translated, it gives CAWASLNEQFF.

The chain uses TRBV5-5 and TRBJ2-5, with D possibly matching TRBD1 (6 bases). The germline V gene has CDR1 SGHKS and CDR2 YYEKEE (reference sequence). Trimming cost V 0 bases and J 4 bases, with 13 bases left between them. CDR3 length equals 15 residues. This CDR3 reads CASSLGRGLGETQYF. The CDR3 DNA is TGTGCCAGCAGCTTGGGCAGGGGTTTGGGAGAGACCCAGTACTTC.

This chain connects TRBV5-4 to TRBJ2-2, with 14 bases identical to TRBD2. The CDR3 covers 16 residues. Germline values: CDR1 SGHNT, CDR2 YYREEE (reference sequence). The J segment lost 8 bases and the V segment lost 5 bases, leaving 8 bases of the junction unmatched. The CDR3 sequence: CASRRGLAGEGGELFF. Written as DNA, the CDR3 is TGTGCCAGCAGAAGGGGACTAGCGGGAGAGGGAGGGGAGCTGTTTTTT.

The chain is built from TRBV6-5 and TRBJ1-3, with 7 nucleotides matching TRBD1. Germline values: CDR1 MNHEY, CDR2 SVGAGI. The CDR3 is made up of 15 amino acids. Losses at the gene ends were 4 bases for V and 4 bases for J; bases not matched to a gene: 7. The CDR3 loop reads CASSSSQGFGNTIYF. DNA of the CDR3: TGTGCCAGCAGTTCGTCACAGGGGTTCGGAAACACCATATATTTT.

Only one count was recorded for this clone. The chain links TRBV18 to TRBJ2-1; 12 bases agree with TRBD2. The CDR3 length is 19 residues. J lost 0 bases, V lost 2 bases, and 8 bases had no gene match. Germline V lookup: CDR1 KGHSH, CDR2 LQKENI. CDR3 residues: CASSPLLAGGSSSYNEQFF. In DNA form, the CDR3 reads TGTGCCAGCTCACCATTACTAGCGGGGGGCTCTAGCTCCTACAATGAGCAGTTCTTC. Supplemented by reference TRBV18 and TRBJ2-1, the full variable domain reads NAGVMQNPRHLVRRRGQEARLRCSPMKGHSHVYWYRQLPEEGLKFMVYLQKENIIDESGMPKERFSAEFPKEGPSILRIQQVVRGDSAAYFCASSPLLAGGSSSYNEQFFGPGTRLTVL.

The count of this clone is one. The chain has TRBV5-8 and TRBJ1-5; D is uncertain. The germline V gene has CDR1 SGHTS and CDR2 YDEGEE. V was trimmed by 2 bases and J by 2 bases, leaving 11 bases between them. The CDR3 runs 15 residues. CDR3 bases: TGTGCCAGCAGCTTCGGAGGGTTGGGCAATCAGCCCCAGCATTTT. It specifies CASSFGGLGNQPQHF.

Concerning this clone itself: Other DNA sequences from this sample encode an identical CDR3 as well. This rearrangement joins TRBV29-1 to TRBJ1-2, with 8 bases fitting TRBD1. The CDR3 is made up of 12 amino acids. J gave up 4 bases and V 3 bases, and 1 base lay outside the gene matches. CDR1 is SQVTM and CDR2 is ANQGSEA in the germline V gene. The CDR3 DNA sequence: TGCAGCGTTGAGACAGGGGTCTATGGCTACACCTTC. Translated, it gives CSVETGVYGYTF.